Following are 19 T cell receptor beta chains from one sample sequenced in a study of T cells after posttransplantation cyclophosphamide (dated by TCRdb to between 2015 and 2016). Libraries were constructed by the immunoSEQ multiplex PCR assay. TCRdb carries this immuneACCESS record with in-frame sequences only. Its versions omit some clonotypes, under half of them owing to an unresolved V gene in the studies checked, with the rest unexplained. The table shows tens of thousands of clones here, with no singletons. Roughly 2.5% of the sample rests with the top ten. Sequencing was performed on PBMCs. All receptors come from a man aged 45 to 65 in good health, CMV-negative, and a related stem cell transplant donor.

This clone was seen ten or more times. The chain combines TRBV5-5 with TRBJ2-3; TRBD1 is a possible D gene (5 bases). In germline, CDR1 is SGHKS, CDR2 YYEKEE (reference sequence). Deletions cut 6 bases from V and 6 bases from J, with 23 bases between. The CDR3 length is 16 residues. CDR3 region: CASTEGAGSTGDTQYF. The CDR3 DNA reads TGTGCCAGCACCGAAGGGGCAGGGTCGACTGGGGATACGCAGTATTTT.

Many counts were recorded for this clone. V usage is TRBV18 and J usage is TRBJ1-1; 7 nucleotides match TRBD1. Per the germline V gene, CDR1 is KGHSH and CDR2 is LQKENI. Trimming took 2 bases from V and 5 from J; bases not matched to a gene: 5. The CDR3 sequence is 14 residues long. The CDR3 spells CASSPLQGWTEAFF. CDR3 coding DNA: TGTGCCAGCTCACCATTACAGGGGTGGACTGAAGCTTTCTTT.

In this sample, this clone turned up many times. The chain has TRBV5-1 and TRBJ2-1; TRBD1 is a possible D gene (5 bases). The CDR3 runs to 14 residues. The V end lost 7 bases, the J end lost 6 bases, and 17 bases lay between the germline ends. Germline CDR1 reads SGHRS; CDR2 reads YFSETQ. The CDR3 loop reads CASWGGGATNEQFF. The CDR3 DNA reads TGCGCCAGCTGGGGCGGTGGGGCAACCAATGAGCAGTTCTTC.

This clone was seen ten or more times. V and J are TRBV27 and TRBJ1-1, with no clear D. Trimming took 2 bases from V and 10 from J, leaving 20 bases between them. This CDR3 comprises 15 residues. Germline V gives CDR1 MNHEY, CDR2 SMNVEV (reference sequence). Written as DNA, the CDR3 is TGTGCCAGCAGTTTAGCAGGCTCCCATGTTTCTGGAGCTTTCTTT. This codes for CASSLAGSHVSGAFF.

The table lists this clone with many counts. Here the CDR3 DNA reads TGTGCCAGCAGGACAGGGGGCCCCGCCCCGTACTCCTACGAGCAGTACTTC. Translation gives CASRTGGPAPYSYEQYF. The chain couples TRBV28 to TRBJ2-7, with 10 bases lining up with TRBD1. The CDR3 is 17 residues long. V trimming: 6 bases; J trimming: 0 bases; junction bases outside the gene matches: 11. Germline V gene lookup returns CDR1 MDHEN and CDR2 SYDVKM.

This clone was picked up many times. The chain uses TRBV5-5 and TRBJ2-7; no reliable D call. Germline V gives CDR1 SGHKS, CDR2 YYEKEE (reference sequence). The V and J ends lost 1 base and 2 bases respectively, with 7 bases between them. CDR3 length: 13 residues. CDR3 loop: CASSLYSTYEQYF. The CDR3 DNA reads TGTGCCAGCAGCTTGTACTCCACCTACGAGCAGTACTTC.

This chain links TRBV11-1 with TRBJ2-5, with 9 positions matching TRBD2. The DNA end favors TRBJ2-7, so the J call may be wrong. The germline CDR1 and CDR2 sequences are SGHAT and FQDESV (reference sequence). The CDR3 is 14 residues long. CDR3 amino acids: CASSSVAGESEQYF. The CDR3 nucleotides are TGTGCCAGCAGCTCAGTAGCGGGAGAGTCCGAGCAGTACTTC.

This clone was detected many times. V usage is TRBV7-6 and J usage is TRBJ2-7, with 10 bases fitting TRBD2. With V trimmed by 2 bases and J by 3 bases, 7 bases remained unmatched. There are 16 residues in the CDR3. CDR1 SGHVS and CDR2 FNYEAQ come from the germline V gene. CDR3 bases: TGTGCCAGCAGCTTACAGCTAGCGGGGGTGAGCTACGAGCAGTACTTC. As protein: CASSLQLAGVSYEQYF.

In this sample, this clone turned up many times. V and J are TRBV2 and TRBJ2-3, with TRBD1 matching 7 bases. The CDR3 spans 16 residues. The V segment lost 0 bases and the J segment 3 bases; nucleotides outside the gene matches: 6. CDR1 is SNHLY, CDR2 FYNNEI, per germline. CDR3 DNA sequence: TGTGCCAGCAGTGAAGCGCGAGGGGGCCCAACAGATACGCAGTATTTT. Protein: CASSEARGGPTDTQYF.

The V gene is TRBV7-7, the J gene TRBJ2-5, with TRBD1 matching 7 bases. The CDR3 covers 14 residues. The ends lost 5 bases at V and 1 base at J; junction bases unmatched: 4. Germline V CDR1 and CDR2: SSHAT, FNYEAQ (reference sequence). The CDR3 loop reads CASSPGQFQETQYF. In DNA form, the CDR3 reads TGTGCCAGCAGCCCGGGACAGTTCCAAGAGACCCAGTACTTC.

This clone was found many times. The gene calls are TRBV27 and TRBJ1-2; TRBD1 agrees at 9 bases. The CDR3 consists of 13 residues. Germline values: CDR1 MNHEY, CDR2 SMNVEV (reference sequence). The ends lost 6 bases at V and 8 bases at J; junction bases unmatched: 7. This CDR3 reads CASSPGQGSGYTF. The CDR3 DNA sequence: TGTGCCAGCAGCCCGGGACAGGGATCCGGCTACACCTTC.

In its sample, this clone was seen many times. The V and J genes are TRBV7-9 and TRBJ2-3; perhaps TRBD2 as D (5 bases). The CDR3 has 14 residues. Trimming left V 1 base short and J 5 bases short, with 10 bases between. Germline CDR1 is SEHNR and CDR2 is FQNEAQ (reference sequence). This CDR3 is CASSLDGGGDTQYF. CDR3 DNA sequence: TGTGCCAGCAGCTTAGACGGAGGTGGAGATACGCAGTATTTT.

This clone was recorded many times. The V call is TRBV7-2, the J call TRBJ2-7; 11 bases agree with TRBD2. There are 14 residues in the CDR3. V gave up 5 bases and J gave up 6 bases; unmatched junction bases: 6. Per the germline V gene, CDR1 is SGHTA and CDR2 is FQGNSA. The CDR3 DNA is TGTGCCAGCAGCAGTAGCGGGAGGGCCCTCGAGCAGTACTTC. It codes for CASSSSGRALEQYF. Full variable domain (outside the CDR3, taken from reference TRBV7-2 and TRBJ2-7): GAGVSQSPSNKVTEKGKDVELRCDPISGHTALYWYRQSLGQGLEFLIYFQGNSAPDKSGLPSDRFSAERTGGSVSTLTIQRTQQEDSAVYLCASSSSGRALEQYFGPGTRLTVT.

This clone was seen repeatedly, ten times or more. CDR3 loop: CASSVRQQNTGELFF. The DNA for the CDR3 is TGTGCCAGCAGCGTACGACAGCAGAACACCGGGGAGCTGTTTTTT. J is TRBJ2-2 and V is TRBV9, with D maybe TRBD1 (5 bases). The V and J ends lost 1 base and 1 base respectively, with 8 bases between them. CDR1 is SGDLS and CDR2 is YYNGEE in the germline V gene. The length of the CDR3 is 15 residues.

This clone was seen many times. This chain joins TRBV19 and TRBJ2-7, with 10 bases lining up with TRBD2. Germline V CDR1 and CDR2: LNHDA, SQIVND (reference sequence). The CDR3 is 16 residues long. The V segment lost 4 bases and the J segment 0 bases; nucleotides outside the gene matches: 6. The CDR3 DNA is TGTGCCAGTAGTAACGAATGGACTAGCGGCTCCTACGAGCAGTACTTC. Translating it yields CASSNEWTSGSYEQYF.

In this sample, this clone turned up a few times. This chain joins TRBV6-5 and TRBJ2-1; the D gene is possibly TRBD2 (7 bases). V shed 0 bases and J shed 6 bases, with 12 bases lying between them. The V gene's germline CDR1 is MNHEY and CDR2 SVGAGI. The CDR3 is 15 amino acids. The CDR3 DNA reads TGTGCCAGCAGTTACTCCGGGGGGCGAGGCAATGAGCAGTTCTTC. Its protein product is CASSYSGGRGNEQFF.

This rearrangement joins TRBV29-1 to TRBJ2-5, with 8 nucleotides matching TRBD1. Germline lookup yields CDR1 SQVTM and CDR2 ANQGSEA. The CDR3 spans 13 residues. J gave up 11 bases and V 4 bases, and 12 bases lay outside the gene matches. The CDR3 protein is CSVVIQGAREQYF. The CDR3 coding sequence is TGCAGCGTTGTGATCCAGGGGGCGAGGGAGCAGTACTTC.

This clone was detected ten times or more. The rearrangement joins TRBV15 to TRBJ2-1, with TRBD2 matching 13 bases. Trimming cost V 4 bases and J 12 bases; bases outside gene matches: 9. Germline V CDR1 and CDR2: LNHNV, YYDKDF (reference sequence). The CDR3 totals 15 residues. CDR3 amino acids: CATSKGGGLAGVQFF. In DNA form, the CDR3 reads TGTGCCACCAGCAAGGGTGGTGGACTAGCGGGGGTGCAGTTCTTC.

This clone was seen at least ten times. The chain uses TRBV27 and TRBJ1-5, with 7 bases that match TRBD1. With V trimmed by 4 bases and J by 1 base, 7 bases remained unmatched. Germline V gene lookup returns CDR1 MNHEY and CDR2 SMNVEV (reference sequence). The CDR3 length is 16 residues. CDR3 residues: CASSSTGRRSNQPQHF. CDR3 nucleotide sequence: TGTGCCAGCAGTTCGACAGGGAGGCGAAGCAATCAGCCCCAGCATTTT.